The source of this T cell receptor beta chain is a study of CD8 T cells in Susac syndrome. Random-hexamer reverse transcription was applied to roughly 0.5 to 1 ug RNA. A single record per CDR3 protein comes from TCRdb applying MiXCR to the immunoSEQ multiplex PCR reads. Here the sample spans approximately 87,000 distinct CDR3 sequences, 90% to 97% being singletons. Trimming cost V 7 bases and J 13 bases; bases outside gene matches: 21. The CDR3 sequence is 16 residues long. Germline CDR1 is MNHEY and CDR2 is SVGEGT. V gene TRBV6-2 or TRBV6-3 combines with J gene TRBJ2-2, with 7 bases identical to TRBD1. Sequencing was done on a sample of CD8+ T cells from PBMCs. The receptor was isolated from a human donor with Susac syndrome. The CDR3 region is CASTSAGTVRSKGLFF. Here the CDR3 DNA reads TGTGCCAGCACCTCGGCAGGGACAGTCCGGAGCAAGGGGCTGTTTTTT.